Each of the 10 T cell receptor beta chains below was sequenced from the same sample in a study of OX40 agonist ivuxolimab in advanced cancers. Libraries were prepared by immunoSEQ multiplex PCR; TCRdb keeps only in-frame clonotypes and omits some of them. Of about 64,000 clones in the sample, around 84% were seen once. The sample consisted of CD4+ or CD8+ T cells sorted from blood, taken in a trial of the OX40 agonist ivuxolimab. The receptors stem from an adult with an advanced solid tumor such as melanoma, head and neck, liver or kidney cancer.

The CDR3 nucleotides are TGCGCCAGCAGCCTCTCCGGGACAGGGCCCACAGATACGCAGTATTTT. Residues: CASSLSGTGPTDTQYF. The chain combines TRBV5-1 with TRBJ2-3; 9 nucleotides match TRBD1. V dropped 4 bases and J dropped 2; count of bases not matched to a gene: 8. The CDR3 sequence is 16 residues long. Germline V CDR1 and CDR2: SGHRS, YFSETQ.

The chain employs TRBV10-3 and TRBJ2-3; D may be TRBD2 (5 bases). With 6 bases removed from V and 2 bases from J, the gap between germline ends came to 6 bases. The CDR3 totals 12 residues. Germline lookup yields CDR1 ENHRY and CDR2 SYGVKD. This CDR3 is CAIRGATDTQYF. CDR3 nucleotide sequence: TGTGCCATCAGGGGAGCCACAGATACGCAGTATTTT.

This clone was found once. V is TRBV13 and J is TRBJ2-4; unclear D gene. V was shortened by 5 bases and J by 4 bases, with 18 bases between the two germline ends. The CDR3 contains 16 residues. Germline V gene sequence: CDR1 PRHDT, CDR2 FYEKMQ (reference sequence). The CDR3 sequence: CASSRTQLGLKNIQYF. For the CDR3, the DNA is TGTGCCAGCAGCCGAACCCAATTAGGTTTAAAAAACATTCAGTACTTC.

This clone was seen a few times. The rearrangement uses TRBV19 and TRBJ2-5; weak D call: TRBD1 (6 bases). Germline-derived CDR1 and CDR2 are LNHDA and SQIVND (reference sequence). The CDR3 consists of 14 residues. Trimming took 3 bases from V and 5 from J, leaving 13 bases between them. CDR3 amino acids: CASSIGTPAETQYF. As DNA, the CDR3 is TGTGCCAGTAGTATCGGGACACCGGCCGAGACCCAGTACTTC.

The V gene is TRBV9, the J gene TRBJ1-4, with 8 bases fitting TRBD1. V trimming: 0 bases; J trimming: 6 bases; junction bases outside the gene matches: 4. Germline CDR1 SGDLS, CDR2 YYNGEE. The CDR3 totals 15 residues. The CDR3 spells CASSVAGQEHEKLFF. CDR3 coding DNA: TGTGCCAGCAGCGTAGCGGGACAGGAGCATGAAAAACTGTTTTTT.

The rearrangement links TRBV28 to TRBJ2-2; D ambiguous. CDR3 size: 14 residues. CDR1 and CDR2 (germline): MDHEN, SYDVKM. Trimming shortened V by 6 bases and J by 7 bases, and 15 bases separated the two germline ends. Here the CDR3 reads CASSPPTWGGELFF. For the CDR3, the DNA is TGTGCCAGCAGCCCCCCTACATGGGGCGGGGAGCTGTTTTTT.

The chain carries TRBV11-2 and TRBJ2-2; TRBD2 aligns across 9 bases. The CDR3 sequence is 15 residues long. V shed 5 bases, J shed 0 bases, and the junction held 1 base outside the gene matches. The germline CDR1 and CDR2 sequences are SGHAT and FQNNGV. The CDR3 DNA sequence: TGTGCCAGCAGCCGACTAGCGGCGAACACCGGGGAGCTGTTTTTT. It yields the protein CASSRLAANTGELFF.

The chain carries TRBV7-9 and TRBJ2-1; perhaps TRBD2 as D (5 bases). Looked up from germline, CDR1 is SEHNR and CDR2 is FQNEAQ (reference sequence). The V and J ends lost 5 bases and 5 bases respectively, with 16 bases between them. The CDR3 covers 15 residues. The CDR3 is CASSLAPSRDNEQFF. Here the CDR3 DNA reads TGTGCCAGCAGCCTTGCTCCTAGCAGAGACAATGAGCAGTTCTTC.

Concerning this clone itself: At one of its ends the junction is not consistent with the germline gene, which may arise from a read error. The rearrangement joins TRBV7-7 to TRBJ1-4; D ambiguous. CDR1 is SSHAT, CDR2 FNYEAQ, per germline (reference sequence). The CDR3 runs 13 residues. The CDR3 reads CASSSQPPEKLFF. The DNA of the CDR3 is TGTGCTAGCAGCTCTCAACCTCCCGAAAAACTGTTTTTT.

V usage is TRBV5-6 and J usage is TRBJ2-1, with 8 bases lining up with TRBD2. The germline CDR1 and CDR2 sequences are SGHDT and YYEEEE. V lost 4 bases to trimming and J lost 3 bases; unmatched junction nucleotides: 9. This CDR3 region has 16 residues. CDR3 DNA: TGTGCCAGCAGCCCCCTACGGGGGGGCTTCTACAATGAGCAGTTCTTC. This codes for CASSPLRGGFYNEQFF.